The 13 T cell receptor beta chains reported below all come from one sample, sequenced in a study of T cell responses to AZD1222 COVID-19 vaccine. Assay: immunoSEQ multiplex PCR; the TCRdb copy retains only in-frame clones and omits some. The sample records some 180,000 clones, just over 90% being singletons. The sample here was peripheral blood, taken 28 days after the second AZD1222 dose. These TCRs come from an adult who received the AZD1222 COVID-19 vaccine.

This chain links TRBV27 with TRBJ2-7; D may be TRBD1 (6 bases). V lost 0 bases, J lost 9 bases, and 12 bases lay in between. The germline V gene has CDR1 MNHEY and CDR2 SMNVEV (reference sequence). CDR3 size: 13 residues. The CDR3 sequence is CASSLSGTLAQYF. The CDR3 region has the DNA TGTGCCAGCAGTTTATCCGGGACACTCGCGCAGTACTTC.

The rearrangement links TRBV9 to TRBJ1-2; D gene uncertain. CDR1 SGDLS and CDR2 YYNGEE come from the germline V gene. Between the trimmed V and J ends, which lost 0 bases and 2 bases, there was a span of 5 bases. CDR3 length: 13 residues. CDR3 amino acids: CASSVAQNYGYTF. In nucleotides, the CDR3 is TGTGCCAGCAGCGTAGCGCAGAACTATGGCTACACCTTC.

V is TRBV5-1 and J is TRBJ1-1; 7 nucleotides align to TRBD1. V was pared by 0 bases and J by 5 bases, with 7 bases of the junction left unmatched. The CDR3 totals 15 residues. Germline V gene lookup returns CDR1 SGHRS and CDR2 YFSETQ. The CDR3 sequence is CASSLEGARNTEAFF. The CDR3 DNA reads as TGCGCCAGCAGCTTGGAGGGGGCCCGTAATACTGAAGCTTTCTTT.

DNA of the CDR3: TGTGCCAGCAGCGAGAGGGTCAGCTACGAGCAGTACTTC. Its protein product is CASSERVSYEQYF. The V gene is TRBV21-1, the J gene TRBJ2-7; TRBD2 is the table's D call, not checked against the DNA. TRBV21-1 is tagged as a pseudogene. The CDR3 is 13 amino acids.

DNA for the CDR3: TGTGCCAGCAGTGGGGACAGACGAGGCTACACCTTC. It is translated as CASSGDRRGYTF. The J gene is TRBJ1-2, the V gene TRBV2; 7 bases agree with TRBD1. The CDR3 loop spans 12 amino acids. Germline V gene data show CDR1 as SNHLY and CDR2 as FYNNEI. J gave up 8 bases and V 4 bases, and 4 bases lay outside the gene matches.

The V gene is TRBV12-3 or TRBV12-4, the J gene TRBJ1-1; D might be TRBD1 (5 bases). Trimming shortened V by 3 bases and J by 5 bases, and 7 bases separated the two germline ends. The CDR3 totals 12 residues. The CDR3 DNA follows: TGTGCCAGCAGTTTGGCAGGGACTGAAGCTTTCTTT. Translation: CASSLAGTEAFF.

This clone was counted a single time. V usage is TRBV5-5 and J usage is TRBJ2-1; 10 positions match TRBD1. Trimming took 2 bases from V and 1 from J; bases not matched to a gene: 6. The CDR3 consists of 17 residues. The V gene's germline CDR1 is SGHKS and CDR2 YYEKEE (reference sequence). The CDR3 reads CASSFPRDRGSYNEQFF. The CDR3 DNA follows: TGTGCCAGCAGCTTCCCTCGGGACAGGGGATCCTACAATGAGCAGTTCTTC.

The V gene is TRBV11-3, the J gene TRBJ2-3; D is ambiguous. The CDR3 extends over 13 amino acids. Trimming removed 5 bases from V and 2 bases from J, with 8 bases in between. Germline V gene lookup returns CDR1 SGHNT and CDR2 YENEEA. Written as DNA, the CDR3 is TGTGCCAGCAGCCCCACTCTCACAGATACGCAGTATTTT. Translation gives CASSPTLTDTQYF.

The J gene is TRBJ2-7, the V gene TRBV19; 7 bases fit TRBD1. J lost 0 bases, V lost 5 bases, and 4 bases had no gene match. The CDR3 is made up of 14 amino acids. Germline V gene lookup returns CDR1 LNHDA and CDR2 SQIVND (reference sequence). CDR3 bases: TGTGCCAGTAGTCCCGGGACAGCCTCCTACGAGCAGTACTTC. This codes for CASSPGTASYEQYF.

V is TRBV10-2 and J is TRBJ2-1, with 7 bases aligning to TRBD1. Germline lookup yields CDR1 WSHSY and CDR2 SAAADI. The CDR3 loop spans 16 amino acids. The ends lost 5 bases at V and 6 bases at J; junction bases unmatched: 13. This CDR3 reads CASSKDRRYRPNEQFF. In DNA form, the CDR3 reads TGCGCCAGCAGTAAGGACAGGCGTTATAGACCCAATGAGCAGTTCTTC.

The chain uses TRBV4-3 and TRBJ1-4; D is perhaps TRBD1 (5 bases). The CDR3 is made up of 17 amino acids. The germline CDR1 and CDR2 sequences are LGHNA and YSLEER. Trimming stripped 1 base from V and 7 bases from J, with 19 bases between. The chain's CDR3 is CASSQVRKSPGGEKLFF. The CDR3 coding sequence is TGCGCCAGCAGCCAAGTTCGGAAAAGCCCTGGGGGTGAAAAACTGTTTTTT.

CDR3 residues: CASSQQGDIQFF. DNA for the CDR3: TGTGCCAGCAGCCAACAGGGTGATATTCAGTTCTTC. This chain links TRBV14 with TRBJ2-1; D possibly corresponds to TRBD1 (5 bases). CDR1 is SGHDN and CDR2 is FVKESK in the germline V gene. The CDR3 totals 12 residues. The V end was cut by 2 bases, the J end by 13 bases, with 12 bases between.

The chain couples TRBV19 to TRBJ2-2, with 8 positions matching TRBD1. The V gene's germline CDR1 is LNHDA and CDR2 SQIVND (reference sequence). Trimming at V came to 6 bases and at J to 3 bases, leaving 6 bases not matched to a gene. The length of the CDR3 is 15 residues. This chain's CDR3 is CASSRQGSDTGELFF. The CDR3 DNA sequence: TGTGCCAGTAGCCGACAGGGGAGCGACACCGGGGAGCTGTTTTTT.